Below, one TCR beta chain is given with its context. This entry is derived from a study of blood T cell repertoires in COVID-19. Looking at the study overall: The United States, Italy and Spain provided the acute and convalescent COVID-19 samples. Nucleic acid was either cDNA or gDNA, and it came from T cells, B-cell-depleted T cells, or PBMCs.

Authors' processing steps: Counts of nucleated cells, estimated from reference gene primer amplification, were obtained. Produced via immunoSEQ multiplex PCR; TCRdb's table is partial and in-frame only. The DNA was the basis for D and trimming; V, J and clone size are from that table. The sample comprises around 170,000 clones, about nine tenths of which are singletons, and 1.5% to 2% rests with the top ten. CDR3 length: 15 amino acids. V was shortened by 4 bases and J by 7 bases, with 19 bases between the two germline ends. The germline CDR1 and CDR2 sequences are LGHDT and YNNKEL (reference sequence).

This sequence joins TRBV3-1 (or the pseudogene TRBV3-2) and TRBJ2-5, with a weak D call TRBD1 (5 bases). Sequencing was performed on peripheral blood. This sequence was found in a man between 18 and 29 years old who had recovered from COVID-19. In nucleotides, the CDR3 is TGTGCCAGCAGCCCCCTAAGTGCAGGGTTCGGGACCCAGTACTTC. Translating gives CASSPLSAGFGTQYF.